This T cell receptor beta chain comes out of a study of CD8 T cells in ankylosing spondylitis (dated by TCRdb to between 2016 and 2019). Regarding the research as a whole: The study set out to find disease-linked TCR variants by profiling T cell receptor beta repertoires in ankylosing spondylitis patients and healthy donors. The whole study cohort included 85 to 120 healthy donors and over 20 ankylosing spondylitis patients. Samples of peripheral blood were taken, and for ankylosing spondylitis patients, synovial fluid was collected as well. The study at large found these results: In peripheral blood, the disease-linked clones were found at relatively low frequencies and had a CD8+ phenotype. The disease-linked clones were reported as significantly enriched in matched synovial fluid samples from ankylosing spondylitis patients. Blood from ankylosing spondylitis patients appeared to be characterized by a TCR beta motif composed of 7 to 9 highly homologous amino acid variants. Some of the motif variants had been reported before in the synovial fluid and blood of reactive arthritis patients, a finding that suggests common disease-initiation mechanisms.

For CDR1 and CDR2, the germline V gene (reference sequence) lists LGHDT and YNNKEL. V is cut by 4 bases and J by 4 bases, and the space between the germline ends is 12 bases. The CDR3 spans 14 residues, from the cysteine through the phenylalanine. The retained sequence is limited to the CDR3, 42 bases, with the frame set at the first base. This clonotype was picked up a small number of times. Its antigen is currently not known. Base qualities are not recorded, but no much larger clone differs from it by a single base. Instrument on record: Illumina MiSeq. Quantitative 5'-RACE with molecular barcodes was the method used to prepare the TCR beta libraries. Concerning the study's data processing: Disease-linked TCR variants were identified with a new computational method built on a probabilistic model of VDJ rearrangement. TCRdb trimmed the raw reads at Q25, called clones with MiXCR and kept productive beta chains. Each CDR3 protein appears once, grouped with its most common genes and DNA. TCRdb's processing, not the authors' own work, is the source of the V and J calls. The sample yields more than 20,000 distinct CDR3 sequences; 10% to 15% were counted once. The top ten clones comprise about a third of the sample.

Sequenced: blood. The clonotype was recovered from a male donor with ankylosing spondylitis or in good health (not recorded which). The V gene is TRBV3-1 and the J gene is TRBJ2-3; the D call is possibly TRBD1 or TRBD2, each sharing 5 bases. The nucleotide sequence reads TGTGCCAGCAGCCCCCGAGGGGTGGCAGATACGCAGTATTTT. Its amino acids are CASSPRGVADTQYF.